The rows below give T cell receptor beta chains drawn from one sample of a study of T cell responses to AZD1222 COVID-19 vaccine. The table came from immunoSEQ multiplex PCR; TCRdb's copy has only in-frame clones and leaves some out. The sample lists 100,000 to 120,000 clones; about 90% were seen once. This specimen consisted of peripheral blood, obtained on day 0 of AZD1222 vaccination. These receptors were obtained from an adult in good health. Both conserved end residues are part of each CDR3. A D gene is named only where the DNA matches it firmly. Not all rows give a size; the values are once, few, many and, for expanded clones, a class.

cdr3_nt cdr3_aa v_call d_call clone_size cdr3_length j_call
TGTGCCAGTAGTATCACCCCAGGGGGGAACCAAGAGACCCAGTACTTC CASSITPGGNQETQYF TRBV19 . . 16 TRBJ2-5
TGTGCCAGCAGCCTGGGACACCCAATTCAAGAGACCCAGTACTTC CASSLGHPIQETQYF TRBV21-1 . . 15 TRBJ2-5
TGTGCCAGTAGTATTAAGGTGAGCACTGAAGCTTTCTTT CASSIKVSTEAFF TRBV19 . . 13 TRBJ1-1
TGTGCCAGCACCAGGGCCGACTATAATTCACCCCTCCACTTT CASTRADYNSPLHF TRBV6-5 . . 14 TRBJ1-6
TGTGCCAGCAGCCCGACGGACCGACCCGCTGAAGCTTTCTTT CASSPTDRPAEAFF TRBV7-2 . . 14 TRBJ1-1
TGCAGCGCCAGCCCAGGCGGGGAGACCCAGTACTTC CSASPGGETQYF TRBV29-1 . . 12 TRBJ2-5
TGTGCCAGCAGAACGACAGGGACTAACTATGGCTACACCTTC CASRTTGTNYGYTF TRBV28 TRBD1 . 14 TRBJ1-2
TGTGCCAGCGGCGAGACCGGGACAGGGGACTATGGCTACACCTTC CASGETGTGDYGYTF TRBV28 TRBD1 . 15 TRBJ1-2
TGTGCCTGGAGTGTTTCCGATGAGCAGTTCTTC CAWSVSDEQFF TRBV30 . . 11 TRBJ2-1
TGTGCCAGCAGCCTGACAGCTAACACTGAAGCTTTCTTT CASSLTANTEAFF TRBV7-8 . . 13 TRBJ1-1
TGTGCCAGCAACCACCAGACAGAGTCCTACGAGCAGTACTTC CASNHQTESYEQYF TRBV5-4 . . 14 TRBJ2-7
TGTGCAAGTCGCCCCGGGACTAGCGGGCTAAAGAGCTCCTACAATGAGCAGTTCTTC CASRPGTSGLKSSYNEQFF TRBV12-2 . . 19 TRBJ2-1
TGTGCCAGCAGTTTAGGTGGGGGGGCTTTCTCTGAAGCTTTCTTT CASSLGGGAFSEAFF TRBV28 . . 15 TRBJ1-1
TGTGCCAGTAGCCAACTGGCCCTTGGGGCCAACGTCCTGACTTTC CASSQLALGANVLTF TRBV19 . medium-sized 15 TRBJ2-6
TGTGCCAGCAGCGTAGACGTATGGGAAGGCTACACCTTC CASSVDVWEGYTF TRBV9 . once 13 TRBJ1-2
TGTGCCAGCAGCTTAGACAGGGATCAGCCCCAGCATTTT CASSLDRDQPQHF TRBV3-1/TRBV3-2 TRBD1 . 13 TRBJ1-5
TGTGCCAGCAACGGGGGCTTGGATTACGAGCAGTACTTC CASNGGLDYEQYF TRBV6-5 . . 13 TRBJ2-7
TGCGCCAGCAGCCAGTTGCCGACTAGCGGGACCGGGGAGCTGTTTTTT CASSQLPTSGTGELFF TRBV4-1 TRBD2 once 16 TRBJ2-2
TGTGCCAGCTCACCCACACAGAACACCGGGGAGCTGTTTTTT CASSPTQNTGELFF TRBV18 . few 14 TRBJ2-2
TGTGCCAGCAGCGAAGGACTAACGGTGACCTACGAGCAGTACTTC CASSEGLTVTYEQYF TRBV11-2 . . 15 TRBJ2-7